The entry below gives a single T cell receptor beta chain sequence along with its context. The antigen is not known. The CDR3 is 14 amino acids. V was pared by 6 bases and J by 6 bases, with 15 bases between. Looked up from germline, CDR1 is MNHNY and CDR2 is SVGAGI (reference sequence). This entry is derived from a study of OX40 agonist ivuxolimab in advanced cancers. Study outcomes and limitations: CD8+ T cells averaged more expanded clones than CD4+.

Profiling relied on immunoSEQ multiplex PCR, and the TCRdb table lists in-frame clones only, not all of them. The table shows 20,000 to 25,000 clones, with 80% to 95% occurring only once. This material consisted of CD4+ or CD8+ T cells sorted from blood, taken in a trial of the OX40 agonist ivuxolimab. This rearrangement joins TRBV6-6 to TRBJ1-5; D is perhaps TRBD1 (5 bases). This receptor was obtained from an adult with an advanced solid tumor such as melanoma, head and neck, liver or kidney cancer. Here the CDR3 reads CASSHPPGTQPQHF. DNA of the CDR3: TGTGCCAGCAGCCACCCGCCAGGGACTCAGCCCCAGCATTTT.